This T cell receptor beta chain was profiled in a study of cytomegalovirus exposure and HLA in healthy donors. As for the study in general: Most genotyped donors, 81% of about 400, had Caucasian-associated genetic ancestry.

The CDR3 length is 14 residues. Looked up from germline, CDR1 is SEHNR and CDR2 is FQNEAQ (reference sequence). J was trimmed by 5 bases and V by 0 bases; bases with no gene match: 3. Use of 60 Vbeta and 13 Jbeta primers characterized the PCR. Profiled with immunoSEQ multiplex PCR; TCRdb holds only in-frame clones, not every one. The sample contains over 150,000 clones, 84% of which appear only once. The clonotype originates from a boy aged 2 to 10 in good health and CMV-seronegative. The specimen sequenced was PBMCs. The gene calls are TRBV7-9 and TRBJ2-7, with 8 bases matching TRBD1. The CDR3 sequence is CASSLARTGNEQYF. CDR3 in DNA: TGTGCCAGCAGCTTAGCCCGGACAGGGAACGAGCAGTACTTC.